Sequencing of this T cell receptor beta chain was carried out in a study of T cell responses to AZD1222 COVID-19 vaccine. Data came from immunoSEQ multiplex PCR; TCRdb stores just in-frame clones and leaves some out. Here the sample spans around 220,000 clones, approximately 94% being singletons. Concerning this clone itself: Antigen unknown.

Study findings and constraints: CD4 TCRs associated with vaccination spanned spike, dominating at 160-218 and 743-854. Increased Spike-specific TCR breadth and depth were observed after two AZD1222 doses.

The CDR3 contains 15 residues. After removal of 7 bases from V and 4 bases from J, the junction contained 4 bases not matched to a gene. Germline assignment: CDR1 SNHLY and CDR2 FYNNEI. This TCR was recovered from an adult who received the MenACWY meningococcal vaccine as a control. This chain uses TRBV2 with TRBJ2-1; 13 nucleotides line up with TRBD2. The sequenced sample was peripheral blood, obtained 28 days after the second dose of the MenACWY control vaccine. In nucleotides, the CDR3 is TGTGCCAGCACCGGACTAGCGGGAGCTTACAATGAGCAGTTCTTC. It yields the protein CASTGLAGAYNEQFF.